This TCR beta chain was captured in a study of PD-1 blockade in mismatch repair-deficient tumors. Whole-study context: Enrolled about 2013-2017, patients had progressing, pretreated mismatch repair-deficient cancers of 12 to 13 types.

Study-wide findings and caveats: After pembrolizumab, tumor-resident clones rose rapidly, then generally contracted before radiologic responses.

On this clone: The target antigen is unknown.

Trimming pared 1 base from V and 6 bases from J, leaving 4 bases between. CDR1 and CDR2 from the germline V gene are SGHTA and FQGNSA. This CDR3 has 12 residues. Mismatch repair deficiency was confirmed in all patients, by PCR or immunohistochemistry. TCR sequencing covered a few patients who responded to pembrolizumab. Sequencing used immunoSEQ multiplex PCR; TCRdb keeps in-frame clones, though not all of them. The data show 75,000 to 85,000 clones, roughly 80% seen once. The rearrangement joins TRBV7-2 to TRBJ1-5; D uncertain. Sequencing used peripheral blood, obtained 12 weeks after starting pembrolizumab. The sequence derives from an adult with mismatch repair-deficient cancer. CDR3 coding DNA: TGTGCCAGCAGCTTAGGGACTCAGCCCCAGCATTTT. Its translation is CASSLGTQPQHF.